This T cell receptor beta chain was sequenced for a study of OX40 agonist ivuxolimab in advanced cancers. About the investigation overall: The costimulatory receptor OX40 (CD134) was targeted by ivuxolimab, a fully human IgG2 agonistic monoclonal antibody. Prior anti-PD-1, anti-PD-L1 or anti-CTLA-4 therapy was permitted, and roughly two fifths of dose-escalation patients had received checkpoint inhibitors. A male proportion of 82.7% and a mean age of roughly 58 years, ranging from 23 to 79, were recorded for the dose-escalation cohort. Of the roughly 52 dose-escalation patients, hepatocellular carcinoma was present in approximately 20, melanoma in around 15, renal cell carcinoma in 9 and head and neck cancer in 9. The paper reports the monotherapy dose-escalation portion (N of about 50 patients) of the phase I ivuxolimab trial. The purpose of peripheral TCRbeta sequencing was to test whether ivuxolimab changed TCR sequence diversity and led to clonal T-cell expansion. Partial responses occurred in three dose-escalation patients: two with cutaneous melanoma and one with hepatocellular carcinoma. Intravenous ivuxolimab was administered to patients every 2 weeks at six dose levels: 0.01, 0.1, 0.3, 1.5, 3 and 10 mg/kg. What the research found in general, with its limitations: Antigen specificity was not determined for the clonally expanded peripheral T cells. At doses from 0.1 to 3.0 mg/kg, clonal expansion was seen in both CD4+ and CD8+ blood T cells between baseline and week 6. After ivuxolimab, more expanded clones were found on average in CD8+ T cells than in CD4+ T cells. Low levels of normalized T-cell clonal expansion were also seen in some patients who did not respond. In the 0.1-3.0 mg/kg groups, partial responders had among the lowest normalized peripheral clonal expansion, particularly in CD8+ T cells.

Patients with autoimmune disease history or receiving systemic immunosuppression were excluded from the trial. Peripheral blood for TCR sequencing was drawn from every dose cohort at baseline, at cycle 4 day 1 and at cycle 7 day 1. The samples were drawn from a first-in-human, open-label, multicenter phase I dose-escalation trial of ivuxolimab. Adults with locally advanced or metastatic melanoma, renal cell, hepatocellular, or head and neck squamous cell carcinoma were enrolled in the trial. Before TCR sequencing, CD4+ T cells and CD8+ T cells from peripheral blood were sorted into separate populations. Genomic DNA was extracted from sorted cells for sequencing of the TCRbeta CDR3 region. TCRbeta CDR3 regions were sequenced using the immunoSEQ Assay. TCRdb re-hosts the immuneACCESS table, in-frame sequences only. Its copies lack some clones; in the studies checked, an unresolved V gene accounts for under half of them, and the cause for the rest is not known. This sample is represented by tens of thousands of clones; around 90% of them were singletons. The ten largest clones add up to less than 5% of the sample.

The CDR3 goes from the cysteine to the phenylalanine over 15 residues. The DNA shown is the 45-base CDR3, in frame from base 1. Unmatched junction bases come to 4, with V trimmed by 6 bases and J by 2 bases. The germline V gene (reference sequence) sets CDR1 to MNHEY and CDR2 to SMNVEV. In regard to this clone: Its target antigen remains unknown. The record has no base qualities; no much larger clone is one base away.

The clonotype originates from an adult with an advanced solid tumor such as melanoma, head and neck, liver or kidney cancer. The sample here was CD4+ or CD8+ T cells sorted from blood, taken in a trial of the OX40 agonist ivuxolimab. The chain uses TRBV27 and TRBJ1-1; 12 central nucleotides agree with TRBD1. The CDR3 region reads CASSGGTGGNTEAFF. The DNA sequence is as follows: TGTGCCAGCAGCGGGGGGACAGGGGGCAACACTGAAGCTTTCTTT.